This T cell receptor beta chain was obtained from a study of beta chain features in type 1 diabetes. Overall study results and limits: Type 1 diabetes patients had VDJ junctions that carried fewer insertions and more deletions. Among all four CD4+ subsets, Type 1 diabetes patients had TCRB CDR3s that were moderately but significantly shorter. PCR might show a preference for shorter templates, equally across patients and controls.

Trimming cost V 5 bases and J 0 bases, with 13 bases left between them. CDR3 size: 16 residues. Germline values: CDR1 SEHNR, CDR2 FQNEAQ (reference sequence). All of the isolated RNA was reverse transcribed, so expressed TCRB transcripts were sequenced. Sequencing was performed with immunoSEQ multiplex PCR; in TCRdb, only in-frame clones are kept and a portion is missing. The sample holds hundreds of thousands of clones, about an eighth seen once. About this clone itself: Its antigen is undetermined.

Isolation of CD4+ naive, central memory, regulatory and stem cell-like memory cells was achieved by sorting via CD45RO/CCR7/CD25/CD127/CD95/CD27. The sample was naive CD4+ T cells from blood. This TCR was sampled from a man younger than 35 with type 1 diabetes. The chain recombines TRBV7-9 with TRBJ1-4; D uncertain. The CDR3 loop reads CASSPNNVATNEKLFF. The CDR3 nucleotides read TGTGCCAGCAGCCCTAACAATGTTGCAACTAATGAAAAACTGTTTTTT.